This is a list of T cell receptor beta chains from one sample in a study of blood T cell repertoires in COVID-19. The protocol was immunoSEQ multiplex PCR, while the TCRdb copy is restricted to in-frame clones and leaves out a portion. The sample lists 200,000 or so clones, around 85% occurring once. The sample was peripheral blood. The source is a woman in her 70s with acute or convalescent COVID-19. The CDR3 runs from the conserved cysteine through the conserved F or W.

V gene: TRBV6-4; J gene: TRBJ1-1; CDR3 protein: CASSAGQRNTEAFF
V gene: TRBV20-1; J gene: TRBJ2-1; CDR3 protein: CSASAQGDPYNEQFF
V gene: TRBV18; J gene: TRBJ1-1; CDR3 protein: CASSPGRNTEAFF
V gene: TRBV10-3; J gene: TRBJ2-1; CDR3 protein: CAISGGAEQFF
V gene: TRBV9; J gene: TRBJ2-1; CDR3 protein: CASSVRLASSYNEQFF
V gene: TRBV18; J gene: TRBJ1-1; CDR3 protein: CASSVQPGTEAFF
V gene: TRBV19; J gene: TRBJ2-5; CDR3 protein: CASSAVQGYRETQYF
V gene: TRBV18; J gene: TRBJ1-3; CDR3 protein: CASSPPGDSKPTGNTIYF
V gene: TRBV5-6; J gene: TRBJ1-5; CDR3 protein: CASSRADGISNQPQHF
V gene: TRBV12-3/TRBV12-4; J gene: TRBJ2-2; CDR3 protein: CAARQGGTGELFF
V gene: TRBV2; J gene: TRBJ2-5; CDR3 protein: CASTAGRNQETQYF
V gene: TRBV7-2; J gene: TRBJ2-5; CDR3 protein: CASSLSGLETQYF
V gene: TRBV7-6; J gene: TRBJ2-5; CDR3 protein: CASSPPGVLQETQYF
V gene: TRBV29-1; J gene: TRBJ2-1; CDR3 protein: CSVTNSGRSRPNEQFF
V gene: TRBV11-2; J gene: TRBJ1-2; CDR3 protein: CASSVSNKGVSGYTF
V gene: TRBV27; J gene: TRBJ1-5; CDR3 protein: CASSLGPSYSNQPQHF
V gene: TRBV30; J gene: TRBJ1-5; CDR3 protein: CAWSVLSSGREVDQPQHF
V gene: TRBV4-1; J gene: TRBJ2-3; CDR3 protein: CASSQDPNRGETDTQYF
V gene: TRBV5-1; J gene: TRBJ2-1; CDR3 protein: CASSVTTAPYNEQFF
V gene: TRBV5-6; J gene: TRBJ2-5; CDR3 protein: CASSGRTSGRGETQYF
V gene: TRBV6-2/TRBV6-3; J gene: TRBJ2-7; CDR3 protein: CASSYSRLASGQGRYEQYF
V gene: TRBV6-4; J gene: TRBJ1-2; CDR3 protein: CASSPEGGSRGVYGYTF
V gene: TRBV20-1; J gene: TRBJ2-4; CDR3 protein: CSARHGDIQYF
V gene: TRBV28; J gene: TRBJ2-7; CDR3 protein: CASSLGLASTGEQYF
V gene: TRBV12-5; J gene: TRBJ1-1; CDR3 protein: CASGLSRTGNTEAFF
V gene: TRBV11-2; J gene: TRBJ1-3; CDR3 protein: CASSPTLPRSGNTIYF
V gene: TRBV19; J gene: TRBJ2-7; CDR3 protein: CASSMSGAYEQYF
V gene: TRBV2; J gene: TRBJ1-3; CDR3 protein: CASIAAPPGLVGNTIYF
V gene: TRBV2; J gene: TRBJ2-6; CDR3 protein: CASSDGGTNSGANVLTF
V gene: TRBV5-1; J gene: TRBJ1-4; CDR3 protein: CASSPNVDEKLFF
V gene: TRBV12-3/TRBV12-4; J gene: TRBJ1-1; CDR3 protein: CASSLKTRTEAFF
V gene: TRBV12-5; J gene: TRBJ1-1; CDR3 protein: CASGLGVIKQGSSLNTEAFF
V gene: TRBV13; J gene: TRBJ2-7; CDR3 protein: CASSFQGAEQYF
V gene: TRBV5-1; J gene: TRBJ2-3; CDR3 protein: CASSAGLAGGPRTDTQYF
V gene: TRBV12-5; J gene: TRBJ1-2; CDR3 protein: CASGFGTGVYGYTF
V gene: TRBV5-6; J gene: TRBJ2-7; CDR3 protein: CASSSGTHYEQYF
V gene: TRBV10-2; J gene: TRBJ2-4; CDR3 protein: CASSRTGAAKNIQYF
V gene: TRBV5-1; J gene: TRBJ2-1; CDR3 protein: CASSLLAGGPGSRNEQFF
V gene: TRBV10-3; J gene: TRBJ2-7; CDR3 protein: CAITPGTGVASYEQYF
V gene: TRBV19; J gene: TRBJ1-4; CDR3 protein: CASSPGTVLNEKLFF
V gene: TRBV6-1; J gene: TRBJ1-2; CDR3 protein: CASSENLLGLGYGYTF
V gene: TRBV5-1; J gene: TRBJ1-4; CDR3 protein: CASSLSNEKLFF
V gene: TRBV6-1; J gene: TRBJ1-2; CDR3 protein: CASSERTGFGGYGYTF
V gene: TRBV19; J gene: TRBJ1-5; CDR3 protein: CASATTGRNQPQHF
V gene: TRBV2; J gene: TRBJ1-6; CDR3 protein: CASSELTGGGSPLHF
V gene: TRBV5-6; J gene: TRBJ2-7; CDR3 protein: CASSQGRAGYF
V gene: TRBV4-3; J gene: TRBJ2-7; CDR3 protein: CASSRYDSGSQGTFYEQYF
V gene: TRBV5-8; J gene: TRBJ2-6; CDR3 protein: CASSLRTGGKAGANVLTF
V gene: TRBV5-1; J gene: TRBJ2-3; CDR3 protein: CASSVTGDRADTQYF
V gene: TRBV7-3; J gene: TRBJ1-1; CDR3 protein: CASSLLNRVTTEAFF
V gene: TRBV7-2; J gene: TRBJ2-5; CDR3 protein: CASSGQGMMETQYF
V gene: TRBV3-1/TRBV3-2; J gene: TRBJ1-2; CDR3 protein: CASSQIACKGYTF
V gene: TRBV3-1/TRBV3-2; J gene: TRBJ1-1; CDR3 protein: CASSPGRESTEAFF
V gene: TRBV7-9; J gene: TRBJ1-3; CDR3 protein: CASSSGQGREPGNTIYF
V gene: TRBV11-2; J gene: TRBJ2-1; CDR3 protein: CASSLANEQFF